The rows below give T cell receptor beta chains drawn from one sample of a study of cytomegalovirus exposure and HLA in healthy donors. Clones were read by immunoSEQ multiplex PCR, and TCRdb kept only the in-frame ones, dropping some. This sample has 85,000 to 90,000 clones, with 70% to 90% found just once. The sample comprised PBMCs. The receptor set was obtained from a man aged 18 to 29 in good health and CMV-seronegative. CDR3s include the opening cysteine and the closing phenylalanine or tryptophan. Each record gives: clone size, J gene, D gene, V gene, CDR3 DNA, CDR3 protein. D genes are given only for firm matches. Size is omitted from some rows. Given values are once, few, many or a class for expanded clones.

abundance: -
j_gene: TRBJ2-1
d_gene: -
v_gene: TRBV4-1
CDR3nt: TGCGCCAGCAGCCAAGGGCAACAGAGCTCCTACAATGAGCAGTTCTTC
CDR3aa: CASSQGQQSSYNEQFF

abundance: -
j_gene: TRBJ1-2
d_gene: -
v_gene: TRBV2
CDR3nt: TGTGCCAGCACCCGAGGGGGTCTGGATGGCTACACCTTC
CDR3aa: CASTRGGLDGYTF

abundance: -
j_gene: TRBJ1-2
d_gene: -
v_gene: TRBV30
CDR3nt: TGTGCCTGGAGTGTAGGCCCCGGTAGACCGGGACAACCAAAGCAAAGCTTC
CDR3aa: CAWSVGPGRPGQPKQSF

abundance: once
j_gene: TRBJ2-3
d_gene: -
v_gene: TRBV9
CDR3nt: TGTGCCAGCAGCCCCTACTCTACTACAGATACGCAGTATTTT
CDR3aa: CASSPYSTTDTQYF

abundance: -
j_gene: TRBJ2-7
d_gene: TRBD1
v_gene: TRBV5-5
CDR3nt: TGTGCCAGCAGCTTGGGGACCGACAGGGTTTTACGCGAGCAGTACTTC
CDR3aa: CASSLGTDRVLREQYF

abundance: -
j_gene: TRBJ2-1
d_gene: -
v_gene: TRBV5-1
CDR3nt: TGCGCCAGCAGCTTGGGCCTAGCCCCACCCGTACTGTTCTTC
CDR3aa: CASSLGLAPPVLFF

abundance: -
j_gene: TRBJ1-6
d_gene: TRBD1
v_gene: TRBV28
CDR3nt: TGTGCCAGCAGTCCACAGGACAGGGAGCATTCACCCCTCCACTTT
CDR3aa: CASSPQDREHSPLHF

abundance: -
j_gene: TRBJ2-1
d_gene: TRBD2
v_gene: TRBV28
CDR3nt: TGTGCCAGCAGTCCAGGACTAGCGGGAGCTGTTGAGCAGTTCTTC
CDR3aa: CASSPGLAGAVEQFF

abundance: -
j_gene: TRBJ2-1
d_gene: TRBD2
v_gene: TRBV5-1
CDR3nt: TGCGCCAGCAGCTCCCGCCGAGTAGGTAGCGGGAGGGAAAATGAGCAGTTCTTC
CDR3aa: CASSSRRVGSGRENEQFF

abundance: -
j_gene: TRBJ2-1
d_gene: -
v_gene: TRBV7-6
CDR3nt: TGTGCCAGCAGCTTCCTCCCCAGACAGAGTGAAAGTGAGCAGTTCTTC
CDR3aa: CASSFLPRQSESEQFF

abundance: -
j_gene: TRBJ2-2
d_gene: TRBD2
v_gene: TRBV7-3
CDR3nt: TGTGCCAGCAGCTTGGGAGCGGGAGAATACACCGGGGAGCTGTTTTTT
CDR3aa: CASSLGAGEYTGELFF